The rows below give T cell receptor beta chains drawn from one sample of a study of regulatory T cells in long-lasting Graves disease. A single record per CDR3 protein comes from TCRdb applying MiXCR to the multiplex PCR reads. Among roughly 360,000 distinct CDR3 sequences listed, 10% to 15% were seen once. The sample was also reused in another study, on T cells in Graves' hyperthyroidism and ophthalmopathy.

The sequencing here drew on peripheral blood mononuclear cells (PBMCs), taken at new diagnosis, from a patient treated with antithyroid drugs. The receptors originated from a young woman with Graves disease. Both conserved end residues are part of each CDR3. Fields, in order: clone size, J gene, D gene, V gene, CDR3 protein, CDR3 DNA. A D gene is named only where the DNA matches it firmly. Some rows have no size entry. The others give once, few or many, or a class for an expanded clone.

>many|TRBJ2-3|.|TRBV4-3
CASSHRFLEGREVGTDTQYF
TGCGCCAGCAGCCATCGCTTCCTCGAAGGGCGGGAAGTCGGCACAGATACGCAGTATTTT
>many|TRBJ2-2|TRBD1|TRBV7-9
CASSSGTGGYSDTGELFF
TGTGCCAGCAGCTCAGGGACAGGGGGCTATTCGGACACCGGGGAGCTGTTTTTT
>many|TRBJ2-1|.|TRBV20-1
CSANQKRLVGEQFF
TGCAGTGCTAATCAAAAGCGACTAGTGGGTGAGCAGTTCTTC
>.|TRBJ2-5|.|TRBV7-9
CASSSAPDRKETQYF
TGTGCCAGCAGCTCAGCTCCGGACCGCAAAGAGACCCAGTACTTC
>few|TRBJ2-1|.|TRBV20-1
CSARRGGLNNEQFF
TGCAGTGCTAGGCGAGGGGGGCTAAACAATGAGCAGTTCTTC
>many|TRBJ2-5|TRBD2|TRBV6-1
CASSVTSGGYQETQYF
TGTGCCAGCAGTGTTACTAGCGGGGGGTACCAAGAGACCCAGTACTTC
>.|TRBJ1-5|TRBD1|TRBV10-3
CAISESNRGNNQPQHF
TGTGCCATCAGTGAGTCGAACAGGGGCAACAATCAGCCCCAGCATTTT
>many|TRBJ1-1|.|TRBV3-1
CASSQGYEAFF
TGTGCCAGCAGCCAAGGATATGAAGCTTTCTTT
>.|TRBJ2-3|.|TRBV4-3
CASSQESGDTQYF
TGCGCCAGCAGCCAAGAAAGCGGAGATACGCAGTATTTT
>many|TRBJ1-1|TRBD1|TRBV20-1
CSARGDRGTEAFF
TGCAGTGCTAGAGGGGACAGGGGAACTGAAGCTTTCTTT
>many|TRBJ1-1|.|TRBV9
CASSVAAGGNTEAFF
TGTGCCAGCAGCGTAGCGGCGGGGGGGAACACTGAAGCTTTCTTT
>many|TRBJ2-7|.|TRBV9
CASSVSLDYEQYF
TGTGCCAGCAGCGTAAGTCTAGACTACGAGCAGTACTTC
>.|TRBJ1-1|.|TRBV6-7
CASKNFGGFNTEAFF
TGTGCCAGCAAAAACTTTGGGGGGTTCAACACTGAAGCTTTCTTT
>.|TRBJ2-5|TRBD2|TRBV2
CASSEGSGRAETQYF
TGTGCCAGCAGTGAGGGTAGCGGGAGAGCGGAGACCCAGTACTTC
>.|TRBJ1-6|.|TRBV20-1
CSARDLGGVMNSPLHF
TGCAGTGCTAGAGATCTCGGGGGGGTTATGAATTCACCCCTCCACTTT
>many|TRBJ1-1|.|TRBV10-3
CAIGKDGTNTEAFF
TGTGCCATCGGGAAAGACGGAACCAACACTGAAGCTTTCTTT
>many|TRBJ1-2|.|TRBV18
CASSPQGPHGYTF
TGTGCCAGCTCACCACAGGGGCCGCACGGCTACACCTTC
>many|TRBJ2-3|.|TRBV12-3/TRBV12-4
CASSLLQGFTDTQYF
TGTGCCAGCAGTTTGCTGCAGGGATTCACAGATACGCAGTATTTT
>many|TRBJ1-2|.|TRBV2
CASSGAYGYTF
TGTGCCAGCAGTGGTGCCTATGGCTACACCTTC
>few|TRBJ2-1|.|TRBV2
CASSVDHDMTEQFF
TGTGCCAGCAGCGTCGATCATGACATGACGGAGCAGTTCTTC